This TCR beta chain was sequenced for a study of control samples from healthy donors and cancer patients. Clones were read by immunoSEQ multiplex PCR, and TCRdb kept only the in-frame ones, dropping some. The sample contains 150,000 to 160,000 clones, about 94% of which appear only once. Trimming removed 0 bases from V and 0 bases from J, with 7 bases in between. The CDR3 is 15 amino acids. CDR1 is SGDLS and CDR2 is YYNGEE in the germline V gene. The sample comprised blood. The origin of this receptor is a man aged 35-49 years in good health. This chain joins TRBV9 and TRBJ2-1, with D possibly TRBD2 on 5 matching bases. The CDR3 protein is CASSVAAGSYNEQFF. In DNA, the CDR3 is TGTGCCAGCAGCGTAGCGGCGGGCTCCTACAATGAGCAGTTCTTC.